These T cell receptor beta chains were read from a single sample in a study of neoadjuvant nivolumab and ipilimumab in lung cancer. Sequencing was performed with immunoSEQ multiplex PCR; in TCRdb, only in-frame clones are kept and a portion is missing. The data show about 28,000 clones, with approximately 80% seen just once and roughly 20% held by the top ten. Sequencing was performed on tumor tissue, taken after neoadjuvant nivolumab, alone or with ipilimumab, at or shortly before surgery. The receptors derive from an adult with non-small cell lung cancer. The CDR3 runs from the conserved cysteine through the conserved F or W. The D gene is left open where the match is weak. Only some rows state a clone size, as once, few, many or a class for expanded clones.

CDR3 DNA	CDR3 protein	clone size	J gene	V gene	D gene
TGTGCCAGCAGCCAAGGGGGGACAGTCCCCTACGAGCAGTACTTC	CASSQGGTVPYEQYF	few	TRBJ2-7	TRBV14	TRBD1
TGTGCCAGCAGTTTAGGGACTGGTGAGAGTCAGCCCCAGCATTTT	CASSLGTGESQPQHF	NA	TRBJ1-5	TRBV27	NA
TGTGCCAGCGGCGGACAAGGGGACCGTGAAAAACTGTTTTTT	CASGGQGDREKLFF	once	TRBJ1-4	TRBV5-6	NA
TGTGCCCGCACGGGACTAGCGGGGTCGGAGGCGCAGTATTTT	CARTGLAGSEAQYF	NA	TRBJ2-3	TRBV30	TRBD2
TGCGCCAGCAGCTTTGGGGGAGCCTCCTACGAGCAGTACTTC	CASSFGGASYEQYF	NA	TRBJ2-7	TRBV5-1	NA
TGTGCCAGCAGCACCGGGGTGGACACAACGCAGTATTTT	CASSTGVDTTQYF	NA	TRBJ2-3	TRBV7-8	NA
TGTGCCAGCAGCTTGGATACAGGGGCCTACAATGAGCAGTTCTTC	CASSLDTGAYNEQFF	NA	TRBJ2-1	TRBV5-4	TRBD1
TGTGCCAGCAGCGTATACGGACAGGGGAACACTGAAGCTTTCTTT	CASSVYGQGNTEAFF	NA	TRBJ1-1	TRBV9	TRBD1
TGTGCCAGCAGCGACACAGAGAACACTGAAGCTTTCTTT	CASSDTENTEAFF	few	TRBJ1-1	TRBV2	NA
TGCGCCAGCAGCCCGACAGGGGGCCGAGAGACCCAGTACTTC	CASSPTGGRETQYF	NA	TRBJ2-5	TRBV5-1	TRBD1
TGTGCCAGCAGCTTAGATCCGGCAGGGGTTGGACAGACCCAGTACTTC	CASSLDPAGVGQTQYF	NA	TRBJ2-5	TRBV7-1	NA
TGTGCCTTTGGACGGACTAGCGACGGAACAGATACGCAGTATTTT	CAFGRTSDGTDTQYF	NA	TRBJ2-3	TRBV30	TRBD2
TGTGCCAGCAGCTTAGCGGGGGCTGGAAACACCATATATTTT	CASSLAGAGNTIYF	NA	TRBJ1-3	TRBV11-2	NA
TGTGCCAGCAGCTTAGCGGGGGCCGCCGGGGAGACCCAGTACTTC	CASSLAGAAGETQYF	NA	TRBJ2-5	TRBV7-9	NA
TGTGCCAGCAGCTCTTCTACAGATACGCAGTATTTT	CASSSSTDTQYF	few	TRBJ2-3	TRBV11-3	NA
TGCGCCAGCAGCCAAGCGGGACGGAGCTCCTACAATGAGCAGTTCTTC	CASSQAGRSSYNEQFF	NA	TRBJ2-1	TRBV4-3	NA
TGCGCCAGCAGCTTGGGCTGGACCTCCTACAATGAGCAGTTCTTC	CASSLGWTSYNEQFF	NA	TRBJ2-1	TRBV5-1	NA
TGTGCCAGCAGTGTCCCGGCAGGGGACATTCGCATTCAGCCCCAGCATTTT	CASSVPAGDIRIQPQHF	NA	TRBJ1-5	TRBV2	NA
TGTGCCACCGCACAGGGTAAAGGAGGCTACACCTTC	CATAQGKGGYTF	NA	TRBJ1-2	TRBV15	NA
TGTGCCAGTACCCCTCGACAGAACACTGAAGCTTTCTTT	CASTPRQNTEAFF	NA	TRBJ1-1	TRBV19	NA
TGTGCCAGCAGCTTGGCTGCCGGTGCAGGGGGCTATTACTATGGCTACACCTTC	CASSLAAGAGGYYYGYTF	NA	TRBJ1-2	TRBV5-5	TRBD1
TGTGCCAGCAGCTTGGGGGCAAGAGAGACCCAGTACTTC	CASSLGARETQYF	NA	TRBJ2-5	TRBV5-4	NA
TGTGCCAGCAGTCGAGTTTCCCGACAAGAGACCCAGTACTTC	CASSRVSRQETQYF	NA	TRBJ2-5	TRBV11-2	NA
TGTGCCAGCAGCCAAGAGGCCAACACAGATACGCAGTATTTT	CASSQEANTDTQYF	NA	TRBJ2-3	TRBV4-2	NA
TGTGCCAGCAGCGAATTGAACACTGAAGCTTTCTTT	CASSELNTEAFF	few	TRBJ1-1	TRBV9	NA
TGTGCCAGCAGCCGGACAGGGGTAGATGGCTACACCTTC	CASSRTGVDGYTF	NA	TRBJ1-2	TRBV5-6	TRBD1
TGTGCCAGCAGTCCGGTCCGGGACAGCAACTATGGCTACACCTTC	CASSPVRDSNYGYTF	few	TRBJ1-2	TRBV6-5	TRBD1
TGTGCCAGCAGTGGTGGGACAGGGAATTCACCCCTCCACTTT	CASSGGTGNSPLHF	NA	TRBJ1-6	TRBV6-1	TRBD1
TGTGCCAGCAGCTTTAAGGCGGGGGGCACCTACAATGAGCAGTTCTTC	CASSFKAGGTYNEQFF	NA	TRBJ2-1	TRBV11-2	TRBD2
TGTGCTAGTGGTCCGGAGGGAGGGGGCGCCCAGCCCCAGCATTTT	CASGPEGGGAQPQHF	few	TRBJ1-5	TRBV12-5	TRBD1
TGTGCCAGCAAGATGCAGGGCAACACTGAAGCTTTCTTT	CASKMQGNTEAFF	NA	TRBJ1-1	TRBV2	NA
TGTGCCAGCAGCCATCGGACAGGGGGCCAAGAGACCCAGTACTTC	CASSHRTGGQETQYF	NA	TRBJ2-5	TRBV2	TRBD1
TGTGCCAGCAGTGAACAGGCCCTGTCTAACTATGGCTACACCTTC	CASSEQALSNYGYTF	NA	TRBJ1-2	TRBV9	NA
TGTGCCAGCTCACCAGGGGTACACACTGAAGCTTTCTTT	CASSPGVHTEAFF	few	TRBJ1-1	TRBV18	NA
TGTGCCAGCAGTGATGCGCTAGCGGGGGGGGATTACACAGATACGCAGTATTTT	CASSDALAGGDYTDTQYF	NA	TRBJ2-3	TRBV6-1	TRBD2
TGTGCCAGCGGGGGGTGGGTAGACTCCTACGAGCAGTACTTC	CASGGWVDSYEQYF	NA	TRBJ2-7	TRBV2	NA
TGCGCCAGCAGCCAAGAAGACCAAGGTATTCAGTACTTC	CASSQEDQGIQYF	NA	TRBJ2-4	TRBV4-3	NA
TGCGCCAGCAGCCAAGAGTCCCACTATGGCTACACCTTC	CASSQESHYGYTF	NA	TRBJ1-2	TRBV4-1	NA
TGCAGCGTTGGTGGTAGCGGGTTAAGCTCCTACAATGAGCAGTTCTTC	CSVGGSGLSSYNEQFF	NA	TRBJ2-1	TRBV29-1	TRBD2
TGCGCCAGCAGTGAAGAGGGGAGGGCTTCACCCCTCCACTTT	CASSEEGRASPLHF	NA	TRBJ1-6	TRBV10-2	NA
TGTGCCAGCAGTGTGCCGGGAAATGAGCAGTTCTTC	CASSVPGNEQFF	once	TRBJ2-1	TRBV6-6	NA
TGCGCCAGCAGCCAAGCAGAACGGGGAAGCACAGATACGCAGTATTTT	CASSQAERGSTDTQYF	NA	TRBJ2-3	TRBV4-3	NA
TGTGCCAGTAGTTCGGACCGAAGCAATTCACCCCTCCACTTT	CASSSDRSNSPLHF	NA	TRBJ1-6	TRBV19	NA